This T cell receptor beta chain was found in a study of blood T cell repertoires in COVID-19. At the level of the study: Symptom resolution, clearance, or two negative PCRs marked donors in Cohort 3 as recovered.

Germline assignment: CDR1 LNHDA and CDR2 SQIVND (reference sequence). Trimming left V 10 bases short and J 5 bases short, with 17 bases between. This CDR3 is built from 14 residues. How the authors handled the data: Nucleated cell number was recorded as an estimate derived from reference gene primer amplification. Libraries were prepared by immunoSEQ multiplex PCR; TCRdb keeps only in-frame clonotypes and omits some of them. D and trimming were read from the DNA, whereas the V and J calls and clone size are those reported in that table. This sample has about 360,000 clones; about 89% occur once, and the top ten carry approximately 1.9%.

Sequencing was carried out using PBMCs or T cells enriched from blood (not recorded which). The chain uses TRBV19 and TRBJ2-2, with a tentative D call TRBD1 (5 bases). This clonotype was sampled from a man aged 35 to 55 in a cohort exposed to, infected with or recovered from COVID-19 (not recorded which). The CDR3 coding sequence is TGTGCCACCAGTCCAGGGATTGGGACCGGGGAGCTGTTTTTT. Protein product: CATSPGIGTGELFF.